This T cell receptor (beta chain) came from a study of identical twins. Study-wide results and limits: Insertions ran lower in abundant cord blood beta clonotypes, though not in memory repertoires. The authors drew conclusions from cross-sectional statistical analysis rather than following the same donors.

Addition of a universal primer site occurred through template switching, and cDNA carried unique molecular identifiers. TCRdb processed the 5' RACE reads anew with MiXCR; each CDR3 protein has one entry. The sample includes around 290,000 distinct CDR3 sequences, roughly 8.6% seen only once; the top ten take 5.5% to 9%. The CDR3 runs 14 residues. Germline-derived CDR1 and CDR2 are SGHTA and FQGNSA. V was trimmed by 4 bases and J by 3 bases, leaving 10 bases between them. The sample holds a few counts of this clonotype. Its antigen is unidentified. The same specimen was also included in a second study, on yellow fever vaccine responses in identical twins.

The clonotype was recovered from a woman aged 18-29 years in good health. The J gene is TRBJ2-1, the V gene TRBV7-2; D gene unclear. Sequenced: CD8+ T cells sorted from blood. Here the CDR3 DNA reads TGTGCCAGCAGCTACGCGGACGGCTACAATGAGCAGTTCTTC. Translation gives CASSYADGYNEQFF.